The rows below give T cell receptor beta chains drawn from one sample of a study of T cell responses to AZD1222 COVID-19 vaccine. The protocol was immunoSEQ multiplex PCR, while the TCRdb copy is restricted to in-frame clones and leaves out a portion. Among some 96,000 clones, just under 90% were seen once, and the ten largest hold roughly 15%. The specimen was peripheral blood, collected on day 0 of AZD1222 vaccination. The source is an adult in good health. The CDR3 runs from the conserved cysteine through the conserved F or W. Fields, in order: J gene, clone size, V gene, D gene, CDR3 protein, CDR3 DNA. The D gene is left open where the match is weak. Some rows mark clone size as missing; the rest say once, few, many or name a class of expanded clone.

j_gene: TRBJ1-2; abundance: -; v_gene: TRBV20-1; d_gene: -; CDR3aa: CSARVGYGYTF; CDR3nt: TGCAGTGCTAGAGTAGGTTATGGCTACACCTTC
j_gene: TRBJ1-1; abundance: -; v_gene: TRBV2; d_gene: -; CDR3aa: CASSDPFGNTEAFF; CDR3nt: TGTGCCAGCAGTGATCCCTTTGGGAACACTGAAGCTTTCTTT
j_gene: TRBJ1-2; abundance: -; v_gene: TRBV3-1/TRBV3-2; d_gene: -; CDR3aa: CASSPKNHGYTF; CDR3nt: TGTGCCAGCAGCCCCAAGAATCATGGCTACACCTTC
j_gene: TRBJ1-2; abundance: -; v_gene: TRBV6-5; d_gene: -; CDR3aa: CASSYIRGGKPYGYTF; CDR3nt: TGTGCCAGCAGTTACATTAGGGGAGGGAAACCGTATGGCTACACCTTC
j_gene: TRBJ2-1; abundance: -; v_gene: TRBV5-1; d_gene: -; CDR3aa: CASSLTADNEQFF; CDR3nt: TGCGCCAGCAGCTTGACTGCAGACAATGAGCAGTTCTTC
j_gene: TRBJ1-2; abundance: few; v_gene: TRBV5-1; d_gene: -; CDR3aa: CASSLGSTATYGYTF; CDR3nt: TGCGCCAGCAGCTTGGGGTCGACAGCGACCTATGGCTACACCTTC
j_gene: TRBJ1-1; abundance: -; v_gene: TRBV4-1; d_gene: -; CDR3aa: CASSQAPRGQAEAFF; CDR3nt: TGCGCCAGCAGCCAAGCCCCTCGGGGGCAGGCTGAAGCTTTCTTT
j_gene: TRBJ2-7; abundance: -; v_gene: TRBV5-1; d_gene: -; CDR3aa: CASSLEPETYEQYF; CDR3nt: TGCGCCAGCAGCTTGGAGCCGGAGACCTACGAGCAGTACTTC
j_gene: TRBJ2-1; abundance: few; v_gene: TRBV7-2; d_gene: TRBD2; CDR3aa: CASSLSGTRNNEQFF; CDR3nt: TGTGCCAGCAGCTTATCCGGGACTAGAAACAATGAGCAGTTCTTC
j_gene: TRBJ1-4; abundance: -; v_gene: TRBV18; d_gene: -; CDR3aa: CASSPERERVFF; CDR3nt: TGTGCCAGCTCACCGGAGAGGGAAAGAGTGTTTTTT
j_gene: TRBJ2-3; abundance: -; v_gene: TRBV7-9; d_gene: TRBD2; CDR3aa: CASSPGGGRTDTQYF; CDR3nt: TGTGCCAGCAGCCCCGGGGGGGGCCGCACAGATACGCAGTATTTT
j_gene: TRBJ1-5; abundance: -; v_gene: TRBV9; d_gene: -; CDR3aa: CASSARESNQPQHF; CDR3nt: TGTGCCAGCAGCGCCAGAGAAAGCAATCAGCCCCAGCATTTT
j_gene: TRBJ1-5; abundance: -; v_gene: TRBV2; d_gene: -; CDR3aa: CASSRDTYQPQHF; CDR3nt: TGTGCCAGCAGTAGGGACACGTATCAGCCCCAGCATTTT
j_gene: TRBJ1-5; abundance: -; v_gene: TRBV6-5; d_gene: -; CDR3aa: CASKVPGNQPQHF; CDR3nt: TGTGCCAGCAAGGTTCCGGGGAATCAGCCCCAGCATTTT
j_gene: TRBJ1-1; abundance: few; v_gene: TRBV4-2; d_gene: -; CDR3aa: CASNPLGADTEAFF; CDR3nt: TGTGCCAGCAACCCCCTCGGGGCAGACACTGAAGCTTTCTTT
j_gene: TRBJ1-1; abundance: -; v_gene: TRBV6-5; d_gene: -; CDR3aa: CASRPDSTNTEAFF; CDR3nt: TGTGCCAGCAGGCCGGACAGCACAAACACTGAAGCTTTCTTT
j_gene: TRBJ1-6; abundance: few; v_gene: TRBV4-2; d_gene: -; CDR3aa: CASSQVFGPPNSPLHF; CDR3nt: TGTGCCAGCAGCCAAGTATTCGGGCCCCCTAATTCACCCCTCCACTTT
j_gene: TRBJ1-6; abundance: -; v_gene: TRBV10-2; d_gene: TRBD1; CDR3aa: CASREAGGSPLHF; CDR3nt: TGCGCCAGCAGAGAAGCAGGGGGATCACCCCTCCACTTT
j_gene: TRBJ2-1; abundance: -; v_gene: TRBV5-4; d_gene: TRBD1; CDR3aa: CASSLDRGNYNEQFF; CDR3nt: TGTGCCAGCAGCTTGGACAGGGGGAATTACAATGAGCAGTTCTTC
j_gene: TRBJ1-4; abundance: many; v_gene: TRBV2; d_gene: -; CDR3aa: CASSEGRASWEKLFF; CDR3nt: TGTGCCAGCAGTGAAGGGAGGGCCAGTTGGGAAAAACTGTTTTTT
j_gene: TRBJ1-5; abundance: -; v_gene: TRBV2; d_gene: TRBD1; CDR3aa: CASSIDRGRVQPQHF; CDR3nt: TGTGCCAGCAGTATAGACAGGGGTCGGGTTCAGCCCCAGCATTTT
j_gene: TRBJ2-7; abundance: -; v_gene: TRBV11-2; d_gene: -; CDR3aa: CASSLALEPYEQYF; CDR3nt: TGTGCCAGCAGCTTAGCTCTGGAACCCTACGAGCAGTACTTC
j_gene: TRBJ1-5; abundance: -; v_gene: TRBV27; d_gene: TRBD1; CDR3aa: CASSLRRGTGGQPQHF; CDR3nt: TGTGCCAGCAGTTTGAGGAGGGGGACAGGGGGGCAGCCCCAGCATTTT
j_gene: TRBJ1-6; abundance: -; v_gene: TRBV9; d_gene: -; CDR3aa: CASQQDRKDSPLHF; CDR3nt: TGTGCCAGTCAACAGGACAGAAAGGATTCACCCCTCCACTTT
j_gene: TRBJ1-1; abundance: -; v_gene: TRBV29-1; d_gene: -; CDR3aa: CSVCRGGHTEAFF; CDR3nt: TGCAGCGTTTGTCGGGGCGGCCACACTGAAGCTTTCTTT
j_gene: TRBJ2-1; abundance: -; v_gene: TRBV5-4; d_gene: TRBD2; CDR3aa: CASSLGAGGPGSYNEQFF; CDR3nt: TGTGCCAGCAGCTTAGGAGCGGGGGGGCCTGGCTCCTACAATGAGCAGTTCTTC
j_gene: TRBJ2-3; abundance: -; v_gene: TRBV6-4; d_gene: -; CDR3aa: CASSSTASGTQYF; CDR3nt: TGTGCCAGCAGTTCCACGGCCAGCGGTACGCAGTATTTT
j_gene: TRBJ2-7; abundance: -; v_gene: TRBV19; d_gene: TRBD1; CDR3aa: CASSRDSLYEQYF; CDR3nt: TGTGCCAGTAGTAGGGACAGCCTCTACGAGCAGTACTTC
j_gene: TRBJ1-1; abundance: once; v_gene: TRBV5-1; d_gene: TRBD1; CDR3aa: CASSLAGTGSLMNTEAFF; CDR3nt: TGCGCCAGCAGCTTGGCCGGGACAGGGAGTCTCATGAACACTGAAGCTTTCTTT
j_gene: TRBJ1-5; abundance: -; v_gene: TRBV12-3/TRBV12-4; d_gene: -; CDR3aa: CASSQDTFQPQHF; CDR3nt: TGTGCCAGCAGCCAGGACACATTTCAGCCCCAGCATTTT
j_gene: TRBJ2-7; abundance: -; v_gene: TRBV27; d_gene: TRBD1; CDR3aa: CANQDRGSIYEQYF; CDR3nt: TGTGCCAATCAAGACAGGGGTAGTATCTACGAGCAGTACTTC
j_gene: TRBJ2-7; abundance: -; v_gene: TRBV12-3/TRBV12-4; d_gene: -; CDR3aa: CASSPQGYEQYF; CDR3nt: TGTGCCAGCAGCCCTCAGGGTTACGAGCAGTACTTC
j_gene: TRBJ1-3; abundance: -; v_gene: TRBV6-5; d_gene: TRBD1; CDR3aa: CASRSDRSSGNTIYF; CDR3nt: TGTGCCAGCAGGTCGGACAGGTCCTCTGGAAACACCATATATTTT
j_gene: TRBJ2-5; abundance: -; v_gene: TRBV25-1; d_gene: -; CDR3aa: CASRADLQETQYF; CDR3nt: TGTGCCAGCAGAGCGGACCTCCAAGAGACCCAGTACTTC
j_gene: TRBJ2-7; abundance: -; v_gene: TRBV7-6; d_gene: -; CDR3aa: CASSFGQTQYEQYF; CDR3nt: TGTGCCAGCAGCTTCGGACAGACACAATACGAGCAGTACTTC
j_gene: TRBJ2-5; abundance: few; v_gene: TRBV3-1/TRBV3-2; d_gene: TRBD1; CDR3aa: CASSQGPGGQRQETQYF; CDR3nt: TGTGCCAGCAGCCAAGGACCAGGGGGACAGCGCCAAGAGACCCAGTACTTC
j_gene: TRBJ1-5; abundance: -; v_gene: TRBV19; d_gene: -; CDR3aa: CASSIPDYGYSNQPQHF; CDR3nt: TGTGCCAGTAGCATCCCCGATTACGGATATAGCAATCAGCCCCAGCATTTT
j_gene: TRBJ1-1; abundance: -; v_gene: TRBV19; d_gene: TRBD1; CDR3aa: CASSLGQGYLMTEAFF; CDR3nt: TGTGCCAGTAGTCTTGGACAGGGTTATTTAATGACTGAAGCTTTCTTT
j_gene: TRBJ2-3; abundance: -; v_gene: TRBV5-4; d_gene: TRBD2; CDR3aa: CASRAGGPEDTQYF; CDR3nt: TGTGCCAGCAGAGCGGGGGGGCCTGAAGATACGCAGTATTTT
j_gene: TRBJ2-7; abundance: few; v_gene: TRBV28; d_gene: -; CDR3aa: CASSFPGDVNEQYF; CDR3nt: TGTGCCAGCAGTTTCCCAGGGGACGTCAACGAGCAGTACTTC
j_gene: TRBJ1-1; abundance: -; v_gene: TRBV3-1/TRBV3-2; d_gene: -; CDR3aa: CASSQVDGNTEAFF; CDR3nt: TGTGCCAGCAGCCAAGTGGACGGAAACACTGAAGCTTTCTTT
j_gene: TRBJ1-5; abundance: -; v_gene: TRBV4-1; d_gene: TRBD1; CDR3aa: CASSQVTGDGQPQHF; CDR3nt: TGCGCCAGCAGCCAAGTGACAGGGGATGGTCAGCCCCAGCATTTT
j_gene: TRBJ1-6; abundance: once; v_gene: TRBV10-3; d_gene: -; CDR3aa: CAISDGEQGNSPLHF; CDR3nt: TGTGCCATCAGTGATGGGGAACAGGGAAATTCACCCCTCCACTTT
j_gene: TRBJ1-5; abundance: -; v_gene: TRBV19; d_gene: -; CDR3aa: CASREVSNQPQHF; CDR3nt: TGTGCCAGTAGGGAAGTTAGCAATCAGCCCCAGCATTTT
j_gene: TRBJ1-5; abundance: -; v_gene: TRBV9; d_gene: -; CDR3aa: CASSAEVGDQPQHF; CDR3nt: TGTGCCAGCAGCGCCGAAGTAGGAGATCAGCCCCAGCATTTT
j_gene: TRBJ2-3; abundance: -; v_gene: TRBV7-2; d_gene: -; CDR3aa: CASSPLGSDTQYF; CDR3nt: TGTGCCAGCAGCCCCCTCGGCTCGGATACGCAGTATTTT
j_gene: TRBJ2-7; abundance: -; v_gene: TRBV18; d_gene: TRBD1; CDR3aa: CASSSPPGQAYEQYF; CDR3nt: TGTGCCAGCTCATCTCCCCCCGGACAGGCCTACGAGCAGTACTTC
j_gene: TRBJ2-2; abundance: once; v_gene: TRBV29-1; d_gene: -; CDR3aa: CSAEGPGTLWGGELFF; CDR3nt: TGCAGCGCGGAGGGACCCGGGACCCTCTGGGGCGGGGAGCTGTTTTTT
j_gene: TRBJ2-2; abundance: -; v_gene: TRBV7-6; d_gene: TRBD1; CDR3aa: CASSRRQGANTGELFF; CDR3nt: TGTGCCAGCAGCCGAAGACAGGGGGCGAACACCGGGGAGCTGTTTTTT
j_gene: TRBJ1-1; abundance: -; v_gene: TRBV7-8; d_gene: -; CDR3aa: CASSLGVMNTEAFF; CDR3nt: TGTGCCAGCAGCTTAGGGGTCATGAACACTGAAGCTTTCTTT
j_gene: TRBJ1-1; abundance: once; v_gene: TRBV5-1; d_gene: TRBD1; CDR3aa: CASSLGQGLNEAFF; CDR3nt: TGCGCCAGCAGCTTGGGACAGGGTCTGAATGAAGCTTTCTTT
j_gene: TRBJ1-2; abundance: -; v_gene: TRBV5-4; d_gene: -; CDR3aa: CASSAYREGGYGYTF; CDR3nt: TGTGCCAGCAGCGCATACAGGGAAGGAGGCTATGGCTACACCTTC
j_gene: TRBJ1-1; abundance: -; v_gene: TRBV24-1; d_gene: -; CDR3aa: CATRGRLDTEAFF; CDR3nt: TGTGCCACCAGGGGTCGGCTGGACACTGAAGCTTTCTTT
j_gene: TRBJ1-1; abundance: -; v_gene: TRBV12-3/TRBV12-4; d_gene: -; CDR3aa: CASNLRVNTEAFF; CDR3nt: TGTGCCAGCAATTTACGGGTGAACACTGAAGCTTTCTTT
j_gene: TRBJ1-3; abundance: -; v_gene: TRBV2; d_gene: -; CDR3aa: CASSDLHSGNTIYF; CDR3nt: TGTGCCAGCAGTGACCTGCACTCTGGAAACACCATATATTTT
j_gene: TRBJ1-3; abundance: -; v_gene: TRBV5-6; d_gene: -; CDR3aa: CASSRGAGNSGNTIYF; CDR3nt: TGTGCCAGCAGCCGCGGGGCAGGAAACTCTGGAAACACCATATATTTT
j_gene: TRBJ1-4; abundance: -; v_gene: TRBV7-8; d_gene: -; CDR3aa: CASSDGRIPTNEKLFF; CDR3nt: TGTGCCAGCAGCGACGGACGTATCCCAACTAATGAAAAACTGTTTTTT
j_gene: TRBJ1-2; abundance: few; v_gene: TRBV6-2/TRBV6-3; d_gene: TRBD1; CDR3aa: CASSPGQNYGYTF; CDR3nt: TGTGCCAGCAGTCCGGGACAGAACTATGGCTACACCTTC